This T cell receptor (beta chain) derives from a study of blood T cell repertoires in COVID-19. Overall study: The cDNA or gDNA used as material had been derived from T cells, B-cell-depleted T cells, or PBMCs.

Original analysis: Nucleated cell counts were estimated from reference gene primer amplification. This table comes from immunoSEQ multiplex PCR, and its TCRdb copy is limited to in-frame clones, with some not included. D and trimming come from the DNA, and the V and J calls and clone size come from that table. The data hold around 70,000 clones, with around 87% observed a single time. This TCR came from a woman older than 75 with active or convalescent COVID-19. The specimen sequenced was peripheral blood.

The DNA for the CDR3 is TGCGCCAGCAGCCGGGCCGGGACAGGGGAGCAAGAAGCTTTCTTT. It specifies CASSRAGTGEQEAFF. The V call is TRBV4-1, the J call TRBJ1-1; 10 bases agree with TRBD1. This CDR3 is 15 amino acids long. V dropped 4 bases and J dropped 8; count of bases not matched to a gene: 10. CDR1 MGHRA and CDR2 YSYEKL come from the germline V gene.